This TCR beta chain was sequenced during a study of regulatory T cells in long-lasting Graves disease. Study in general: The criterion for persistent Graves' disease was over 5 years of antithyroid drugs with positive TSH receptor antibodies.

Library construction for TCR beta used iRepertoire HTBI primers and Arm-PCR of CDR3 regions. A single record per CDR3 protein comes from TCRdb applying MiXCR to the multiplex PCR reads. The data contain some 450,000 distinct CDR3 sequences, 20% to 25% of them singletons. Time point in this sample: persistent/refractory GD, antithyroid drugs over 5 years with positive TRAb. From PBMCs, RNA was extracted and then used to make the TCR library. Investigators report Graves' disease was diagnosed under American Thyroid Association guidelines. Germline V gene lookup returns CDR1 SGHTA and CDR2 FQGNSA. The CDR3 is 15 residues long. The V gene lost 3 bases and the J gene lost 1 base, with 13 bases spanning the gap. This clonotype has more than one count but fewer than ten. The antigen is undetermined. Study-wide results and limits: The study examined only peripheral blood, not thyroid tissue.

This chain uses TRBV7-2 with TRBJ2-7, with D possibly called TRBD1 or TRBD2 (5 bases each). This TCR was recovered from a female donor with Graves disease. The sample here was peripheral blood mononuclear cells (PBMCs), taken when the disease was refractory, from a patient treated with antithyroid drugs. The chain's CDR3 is CASSFGQGESYEQYF. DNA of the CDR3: TGTGCCAGCAGCTTTGGGCAGGGAGAGTCCTACGAGCAGTACTTC.